A selection of T cell receptor beta chains follows, all from one sample in a study of blood T cell repertoires in COVID-19. The method was immunoSEQ multiplex PCR; TCRdb's version includes in-frame clones alone and lacks a portion of them. The table includes 100,000 to 120,000 clones, 85% detected once. Sequencing used peripheral blood. These receptor sequences come from a man in his fifties with acute or convalescent COVID-19. Both conserved end residues are part of each CDR3. D genes are given only for firm matches. Clone size is shown for a subset of rows, as once, few, many or a class of expanded clone.

>TRBJ1-5|.|TRBV21-1|.
CASISGTGCNQPQHF
TGTGCCAGCATCTCCGGGACAGGTTGCAATCAGCCCCAGCATTTT
>TRBJ1-1|.|TRBV14|.
CASSQDRNTEAFF
TGTGCCAGCAGCCAGGACAGAAACACTGAAGCTTTCTTT
>TRBJ1-5|once|TRBV7-8|.
CASSLNPSNSLDF
TGTGCCAGCAGCCTGAACCCGAGCAATTCCTTAGATTTT
>TRBJ2-3|.|TRBV29-1|.
CSVLRVLFEAQYF
TGCAGCGTTCTCAGGGTTCTATTCGAAGCGCAGTATTTT
>TRBJ1-2|once|TRBV6-5|TRBD1
CASSPQGRYGYTF
TGTGCCAGCAGCCCACAGGGGCGCTATGGCTACACCTTC
>TRBJ2-1|.|TRBV5-1|.
CASSLISGNSYNEQFF
TGCGCCAGCAGCTTGATTAGCGGAAACTCCTACAATGAGCAGTTCTTC
>TRBJ1-1|once|TRBV3-1/TRBV3-2|.
CASSQDSGNTEAFF
TGTGCCAGCAGCCAAGATTCCGGGAACACTGAAGCTTTCTTT
>TRBJ2-1|.|TRBV9|.
CASSVGHALSGEQFF
TGTGCCAGCAGCGTTGGACACGCCCTTTCGGGTGAGCAGTTCTTC
>TRBJ1-6|.|TRBV6-6|.
CASTVPGSSNSPLHF
TGTGCCAGCACCGTACCGGGGAGCAGTAATTCACCCCTCCACTTT
>TRBJ1-1|.|TRBV7-6|TRBD1
CASSLAPQGGTEAFF
TGTGCCAGCAGTCTTGCCCCACAGGGGGGGACTGAAGCTTTCTTT
>TRBJ2-3|.|TRBV9|.
CASSVLSTDTQYF
TGTGCCAGCAGCGTCCTTAGCACAGATACGCAGTATTTT
>TRBJ2-5|.|TRBV15|TRBD1
CATSSRTGTGQETQYF
TGTGCCACCAGCAGTCGAACCGGGACAGGCCAAGAGACCCAGTACTTC
>TRBJ1-5|once|TRBV19|TRBD1
CASRDRGLGNQPQHF
TGTGCCAGTAGGGACAGGGGGCTTGGCAATCAGCCCCAGCATTTT
>TRBJ1-4|.|TRBV19|.
CASRGGSILFF
TGTGCCAGCAGGGGCGGGAGTATACTGTTTTTT
>TRBJ1-4|.|TRBV27|.
CASSAWETEKLFF
TGTGCCAGCAGTGCCTGGGAGACTGAAAAACTGTTTTTT
>TRBJ1-3|.|TRBV19|.
CASSIRTQGNTIYF
TGTGCCAGTAGTATAAGGACTCAGGGAAACACCATATATTTT
>TRBJ1-1|few|TRBV6-5|TRBD1
CASSLNRGMNTEAFF
TGTGCCAGCAGTCTTAACAGGGGAATGAACACTGAAGCTTTCTTT
>TRBJ2-7|.|TRBV7-8|TRBD2
CASSEVLAGGEQYF
TGTGCCAGCAGCGAAGTCTTGGCGGGAGGCGAGCAGTACTTC
>TRBJ2-7|.|TRBV5-1|.
CASSQGHAGSYEQYF
TGCGCCAGCAGCCAAGGACACGCAGGGTCCTACGAGCAGTACTTC
>TRBJ2-5|.|TRBV5-6|TRBD1
CASSLVQGAQETQYF
TGTGCCAGCAGCTTGGTCCAGGGGGCACAAGAGACCCAGTACTTC
>TRBJ2-7|few|TRBV5-1|TRBD1
CASTGQGPRYEQYF
TGCGCCAGCACAGGACAGGGCCCGCGCTACGAGCAGTACTTC
>TRBJ2-2|.|TRBV19|TRBD1
CASRRQGSTGELFF
TGTGCCAGTAGGCGACAGGGGAGCACCGGGGAGCTGTTTTTT
>TRBJ2-7|once|TRBV25-1|.
CASSEWEVEQYF
TGTGCCAGCAGTGAATGGGAGGTCGAGCAGTACTTC
>TRBJ2-7|few|TRBV28|TRBD1
CASSDPLGQGAGEQYF
TGTGCCAGCAGTGACCCCTTAGGACAGGGGGCTGGCGAGCAGTACTTC
>TRBJ1-6|few|TRBV7-9|.
CASRPTSYNSPLHF
TGTGCCAGCAGGCCGACATCCTATAATTCACCCCTCCACTTT
>TRBJ2-1|once|TRBV18|TRBD2
CASGGTSGDNEQFF
TGTGCCAGCGGGGGGACTAGCGGGGACAATGAGCAGTTCTTC
>TRBJ1-1|.|TRBV2|.
CASIPGSTEAFF
TGTGCCAGCATCCCGGGGAGCACTGAAGCTTTCTTT
>TRBJ2-2|.|TRBV6-1|.
CASSEQNTPGELFF
TGTGCCAGCAGTGAACAGAATACACCCGGGGAGCTGTTTTTT
>TRBJ1-5|.|TRBV10-3|.
CAISESGGGNQPQHF
TGTGCCATCAGTGAGTCGGGGGGAGGGAATCAGCCCCAGCATTTT
>TRBJ2-3|.|TRBV7-9|TRBD2
CASSLWSTSGRADTQYF
TGTGCCAGCAGCTTGTGGTCCACTAGCGGGAGGGCAGATACGCAGTATTTT
>TRBJ1-1|.|TRBV4-1|.
CASSQGRTEAFF
TGCGCCAGCAGCCAAGGGAGGACTGAAGCTTTCTTT
>TRBJ2-1|once|TRBV12-3/TRBV12-4|TRBD2
CASGRGVSGEQFF
TGTGCCAGCGGGCGGGGGGTAAGCGGTGAGCAGTTCTTC
>TRBJ1-2|.|TRBV7-3|TRBD1
CAREPGQGDGYTF
TGTGCCAGGGAACCGGGACAGGGAGACGGCTACACCTTC
>TRBJ2-1|.|TRBV27|TRBD2
CASIGQTSGYNEQFF
TGTGCCAGCATCGGGCAAACTAGCGGGTACAATGAGCAGTTCTTC
>TRBJ2-3|.|TRBV6-2/TRBV6-3|.
CASSYTTVTDTQYF
TGTGCCAGCAGTTACACGACAGTCACAGATACGCAGTATTTT
>TRBJ2-7|.|TRBV19|TRBD2
CASSPGRGIDEQYF
TGTGCCAGTAGTCCCGGGCGGGGGATCGACGAGCAGTACTTC
>TRBJ2-2|few|TRBV19|.
CASRAGELFF
TGTGCCAGCCGTGCCGGGGAGCTGTTTTTT
>TRBJ1-1|.|TRBV5-1|.
CASSSLGALNTEAFF
TGCGCCAGCAGCTCCCTTGGGGCTTTGAACACTGAAGCTTTCTTT
>TRBJ2-1|few|TRBV18|TRBD2
CASSSTSGIYNEQFF
TGTGCCAGCTCATCTACTAGCGGGATATACAATGAGCAGTTCTTC
>TRBJ2-3|.|TRBV5-1|.
CASSYFEGTDTQYF
TGCGCCAGCAGCTATTTCGAGGGTACAGATACGCAGTATTTT
>TRBJ1-4|few|TRBV18|TRBD1
CASSPLGQGAEKLFF
TGTGCCAGCTCACCACTTGGACAGGGGGCGGAAAAACTGTTTTTT
>TRBJ1-4|.|TRBV5-1|TRBD1
CASSMTGANEKLFF
TGCGCCAGCAGCATGACAGGGGCTAATGAAAAACTGTTTTTT
>TRBJ2-3|once|TRBV5-1|.
CASSFSSEGDTQYF
TGCGCCAGCAGCTTCAGTAGCGAGGGAGATACGCAGTATTTT
>TRBJ2-5|.|TRBV6-6|TRBD1
CASSYRTGPEETQYF
TGTGCCAGCAGTTATCGGACAGGGCCCGAAGAGACCCAGTACTTC
>TRBJ2-7|once|TRBV30|TRBD1
CAWRPPDRGRYEQYF
TGTGCCTGGCGTCCCCCGGACAGGGGGCGTTACGAGCAGTACTTC
>TRBJ1-6|.|TRBV11-3|.
CASSADGDWSPLHF
TGTGCCAGCAGCGCGGACGGGGATTGGTCACCCCTCCACTTT
>TRBJ2-5|.|TRBV7-6|TRBD2
CASSWTRKETQYF
TGTGCCAGCAGCTGGACTAGAAAAGAGACCCAGTACTTC
>TRBJ2-2|.|TRBV18|.
CASIGGGTSNTGELFF
TGTGCCAGCATCGGCGGCGGCACTTCGAACACCGGGGAGCTGTTTTTT
>TRBJ1-1|.|TRBV10-1|.
CASSESRGFRENTEAFF
TGCGCCAGCAGTGAGTCGCGGGGGTTCAGGGAGAACACTGAAGCTTTCTTT